The T cell receptor (beta chain) under discussion was sequenced for a study of blood T cells in healthy people across ages. Study-level points and caveats: Donor CMV status, an unknown factor, possibly confounded changes in expanded clonotypes.

The germline V gene encodes CDR1 MNHEY and CDR2 SMNVEV (reference sequence). This CDR3 contains 16 residues. On this clonotype itself: The antigen remains undetermined. Germline and junction disagree at one end, which may indicate a read error.

For the second PCR, which ran for about 6 to 12 cycles, a sample-barcoded 5' primer and a J-beta primer mix were used. Tagging of each cDNA molecule was performed by a template-switch adaptor with 12 random nucleotides. One entry per CDR3 protein results from TCRdb running MiXCR on the 5' RACE reads. The sample has hundreds of thousands of distinct CDR3 sequences; 35% to 40% are singletons. The rearrangement uses TRBV27 and TRBJ1-5, with unresolved D. The sequenced material came from blood. This receptor was obtained from a man between 18 and 35 years old in good health. CDR3 sequence (DNA): TGTGCCAGCAGTTCTCGGAGGCCATTTAGCAATCAGCCCCGGCATTTT. It translates to CASSSRRPFSNQPRHF.